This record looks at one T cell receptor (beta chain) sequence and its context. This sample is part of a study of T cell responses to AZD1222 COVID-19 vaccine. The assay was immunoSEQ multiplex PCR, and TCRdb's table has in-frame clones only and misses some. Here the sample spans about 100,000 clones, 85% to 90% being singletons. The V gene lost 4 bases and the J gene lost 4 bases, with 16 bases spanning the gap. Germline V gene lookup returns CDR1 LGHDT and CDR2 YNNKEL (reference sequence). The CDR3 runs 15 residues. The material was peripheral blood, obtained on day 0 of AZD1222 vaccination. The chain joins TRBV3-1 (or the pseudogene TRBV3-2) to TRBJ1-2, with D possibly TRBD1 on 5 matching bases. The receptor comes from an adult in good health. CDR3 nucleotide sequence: TGTGCCAGCAGCCTTGGAGCGGGGCTCGGCTATGGCTACACCTTC. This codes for CASSLGAGLGYGYTF.